A selection of T cell receptor beta chains follows, all from one sample in a study of blood T cells in healthy people across ages. One entry per CDR3 protein, called by TCRdb with MiXCR from the 5' RACE reads. The sample lists some 1.5 million distinct CDR3 sequences, roughly 30% occurring once. The sequenced material came from blood. The origin of the receptors is a woman aged 30 to 39 in good health. CDR3s include the opening cysteine and the closing phenylalanine or tryptophan. Each record gives: clone size, V gene, J gene, D gene, CDR3 protein, CDR3 DNA. D genes are given only for firm matches. Expanded clones are given a class, and other clones once, few, many or no size at all.

few	TRBV7-8	TRBJ1-5	TRBD1	CASSLGRGPQPQHF	TGTGCCAGCAGCTTGGGCAGGGGGCCTCAGCCCCAGCATTTT
few	TRBV12-3/TRBV12-4	TRBJ1-2	TRBD1	CASNRDRGLYGYTF	TGTGCCAGCAATAGGGACAGGGGGCTTTATGGCTACACCTTC
few	TRBV3-1	TRBJ2-5	.	CAGSLPGVTQYF	TGTGCCGGCAGCCTCCCTGGGGTGACCCAGTACTTC
.	TRBV9	TRBJ2-3	.	CASSVTVTTDTQYF	TGTGCCAGCAGCGTGACAGTGACCACAGATACGCAGTATTTT
many	TRBV24-1	TRBJ2-1	TRBD2	CATSDKPGLAVYNEQFF	TGTGCCACCAGTGATAAGCCGGGACTAGCGGTATACAATGAGCAGTTCTTC
.	TRBV7-8	TRBJ1-1	.	CASSYGRGRNTEAFF	TGTGCCAGCAGCTACGGTCGGGGCAGAAACACTGAAGCTTTCTTT
.	TRBV18	TRBJ1-2	.	CASSPPLAGFYGYTF	TGTGCCAGCTCACCACCGCTCGCAGGATTCTATGGCTACACCTTC
.	TRBV28	TRBJ2-3	.	CASRTSENTDTQYF	TGTGCCAGCAGGACCTCCGAAAACACAGATACGCAGTATTTT
.	TRBV5-1	TRBJ2-1	.	CASSWEARQNEQFF	TGCGCCAGCAGCTGGGAGGCCCGACAAAATGAGCAGTTCTTC
.	TRBV20-1	TRBJ2-7	.	CSALGNSRYEQYF	TGCAGTGCTCTGGGGAACAGTAGGTACGAGCAGTACTTC
.	TRBV2	TRBJ2-3	TRBD1	CASSERDRGFDTQYF	TGTGCCAGCAGTGAACGGGACAGGGGATTCGATACGCAGTATTTT
.	TRBV14	TRBJ2-1	.	CASSQDGHLRRQRNYNEQFF	TGTGCCAGCAGCCAAGACGGACATCTAAGGCGCCAGCGGAACTACAATGAGCAGTTCTTC
many	TRBV7-9	TRBJ2-5	.	CASSPLGQTQYF	TGTGCCAGCAGCCCACTTGGGCAGACCCAGTACTTC
few	TRBV7-8	TRBJ1-2	.	CASSNRMTHGYTF	TGTGCCAGCAGCAACCGAATGACACATGGCTACACCTTC
many	TRBV29-1	TRBJ2-1	.	CSVLPPFGSEQFF	TGCAGCGTTCTGCCTCCTTTTGGTAGTGAGCAGTTCTTC
.	TRBV5-1	TRBJ2-3	.	CASSLVGPSADTQYF	TGCGCCAGCAGCTTGGTTGGCCCATCCGCAGATACGCAGTATTTT
many	TRBV20-1	TRBJ2-7	.	CSASPYSGYEQYF	TGCAGTGCTAGTCCCTACTCGGGATACGAGCAGTACTTC
many	TRBV20-1	TRBJ2-5	.	CSARPRLRETQYF	TGCAGTGCTCGTCCCAGGCTAAGGGAGACCCAGTACTTC
.	TRBV7-3	TRBJ2-5	TRBD2	CASSLTSASGGQETQYF	TGTGCCAGCAGCTTAACTTCAGCAAGCGGGGGCCAAGAGACCCAGTACTTC
.	TRBV12-3/TRBV12-4	TRBJ1-2	.	CASSLAGFNYGYTF	TGTGCCAGCAGTTTAGCTGGTTTTAACTATGGCTACACCTTC
few	TRBV18	TRBJ1-1	TRBD1	CASSPLGGRGYTEAFF	TGTGCCAGCTCACCACTCGGGGGCAGGGGGTACACTGAAGCTTTCTTT
.	TRBV12-3/TRBV12-4	TRBJ2-1	.	CATGQPSYNEQFF	TGTGCCACTGGCCAGCCTTCCTACAATGAGCAGTTCTTC
few	TRBV20-1	TRBJ1-2	.	CSGKKGDYGYTF	TGCAGTGGGAAGAAAGGTGACTATGGCTACACCTTC
few	TRBV4-3	TRBJ2-3	TRBD1	CASSQDPGTGGVDTQYF	TGCGCCAGCAGCCAAGATCCCGGGACAGGGGGCGTAGATACGCAGTATTTT
many	TRBV5-1	TRBJ2-5	.	CASSLGFQGKETQYF	TGCGCCAGCAGCTTGGGATTCCAGGGTAAAGAGACCCAGTACTTC
few	TRBV12-3/TRBV12-4	TRBJ1-4	.	CASSSATGWANEKLFF	TGTGCCAGCAGTTCCGCCACAGGTTGGGCTAATGAAAAACTGTTTTTT
.	TRBV25-1	TRBJ2-7	TRBD2	CASSVRTSGNDEQYF	TGTGCCAGCAGTGTAAGGACTAGCGGGAATGACGAGCAGTACTTC
many	TRBV12-3/TRBV12-4	TRBJ1-4	.	CASSPLKTGSNEKLFF	TGTGCCAGCAGTCCTCTTAAGACAGGATCTAATGAAAAACTGTTTTTT
few	TRBV6-5	TRBJ2-1	TRBD1	CASSYSIRQGENNEQFF	TGTGCCAGCAGTTACTCGATTAGACAGGGGGAAAACAATGAGCAGTTCTTC
many	TRBV4-3	TRBJ2-5	.	CASSQDFRGETQYF	TGCGCCAGCAGCCAAGATTTCAGGGGAGAGACCCAGTACTTC
few	TRBV5-1	TRBJ2-2	.	CASSLDSITGELFF	TGCGCCAGCAGTTTGGACAGCATCACCGGGGAGCTGTTTTTT
few	TRBV2	TRBJ1-1	.	CASTNDRTDTEAFF	TGTGCCAGCACTAATGACAGGACGGACACTGAAGCTTTCTTT
.	TRBV7-3	TRBJ2-3	.	CASSSSDGRIDTQYF	TGTGCCAGCAGCTCGTCGGACGGAAGGATCGATACGCAGTATTTT
.	TRBV5-1	TRBJ2-7	.	CASVGDFSYEQYF	TGCGCCAGCGTGGGGGACTTTTCCTACGAGCAGTACTTC
.	TRBV7-9	TRBJ1-6	TRBD1	CASSLVPPGGYSPLHF	TGTGCCAGCAGCTTAGTCCCGCCAGGGGGTTATTCACCCCTCCACTTT
few	TRBV3-1	TRBJ2-3	.	CASIDAATDTQYF	TGTGCCAGCATCGACGCAGCCACAGATACGCAGTATTTT
few	TRBV20-1	TRBJ1-2	.	CSASPDRGGPAGYTF	TGCAGTGCTAGCCCCGACAGAGGAGGGCCTGCTGGCTACACCTTC
.	TRBV4-1	TRBJ1-1	.	CASSQPLLNTEAFF	TGCGCCAGCAGCCAGCCTCTCTTGAACACTGAAGCTTTCTTT
many	TRBV6-1	TRBJ2-7	.	CASSEAGGEQYF	TGTGCCAGCAGTGAAGCAGGGGGCGAGCAGTACTTC
.	TRBV13	TRBJ2-3	TRBD2	CASSFRTSGTHRDTQYF	TGTGCCAGCAGCTTCCGGACTAGCGGGACCCACCGGGATACGCAGTATTTT
many	TRBV29-1	TRBJ2-7	.	CSVRGTLSYEQYF	TGCAGCGTTAGGGGGACACTTTCCTACGAGCAGTACTTC